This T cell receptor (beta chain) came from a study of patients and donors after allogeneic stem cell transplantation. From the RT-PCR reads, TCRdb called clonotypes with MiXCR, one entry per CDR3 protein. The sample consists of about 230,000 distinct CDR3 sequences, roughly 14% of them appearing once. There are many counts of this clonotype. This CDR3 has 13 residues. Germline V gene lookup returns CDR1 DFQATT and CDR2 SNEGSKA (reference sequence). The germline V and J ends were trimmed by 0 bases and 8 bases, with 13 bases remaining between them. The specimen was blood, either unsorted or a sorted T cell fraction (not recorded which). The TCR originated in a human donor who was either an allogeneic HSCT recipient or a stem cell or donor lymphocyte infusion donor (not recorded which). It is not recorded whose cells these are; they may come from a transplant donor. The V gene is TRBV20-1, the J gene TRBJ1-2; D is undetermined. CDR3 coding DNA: TGCAGTGCTAGAGACGGAGGGAAGGAAGGCTACACCTTC. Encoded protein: CSARDGGKEGYTF.